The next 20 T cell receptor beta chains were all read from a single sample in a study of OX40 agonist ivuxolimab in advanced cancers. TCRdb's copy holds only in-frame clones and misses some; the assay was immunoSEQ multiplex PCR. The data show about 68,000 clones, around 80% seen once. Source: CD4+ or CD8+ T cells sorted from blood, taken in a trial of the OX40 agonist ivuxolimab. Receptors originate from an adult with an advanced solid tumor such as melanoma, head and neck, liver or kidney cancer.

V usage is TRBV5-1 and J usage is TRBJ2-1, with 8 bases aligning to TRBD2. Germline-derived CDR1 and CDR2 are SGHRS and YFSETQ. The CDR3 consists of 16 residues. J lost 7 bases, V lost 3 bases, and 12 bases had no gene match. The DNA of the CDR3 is TGCGCCAGCAGCTCAGAACCGGGACTAGGGCAAAATGAGCAGTTCTTC. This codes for CASSSEPGLGQNEQFF. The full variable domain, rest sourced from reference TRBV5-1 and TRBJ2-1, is KAGVTQTPRYLIKTRGQQVTLSCSPISGHRSVSWYQQTPGQGLQFLFEYFSETQRNKGNFPGRFSGRQFSNSRSEMNVSTLELGDSALYLCASSSEPGLGQNEQFFGPGTRLTVL.

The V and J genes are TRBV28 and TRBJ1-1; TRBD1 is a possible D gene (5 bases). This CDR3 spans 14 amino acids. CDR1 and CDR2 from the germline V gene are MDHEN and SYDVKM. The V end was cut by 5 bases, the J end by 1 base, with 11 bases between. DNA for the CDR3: TGTGCCAGCAGTCCATACAGGACGAACACTGAAGCTTTCTTT. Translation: CASSPYRTNTEAFF.

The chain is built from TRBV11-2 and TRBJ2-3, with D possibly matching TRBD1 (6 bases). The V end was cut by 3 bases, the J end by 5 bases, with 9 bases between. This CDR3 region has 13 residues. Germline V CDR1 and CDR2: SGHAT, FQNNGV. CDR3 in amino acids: CASSLAQGDTQYF. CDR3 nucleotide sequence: TGTGCCAGCAGCTTGGCACAGGGAGATACGCAGTATTTT.

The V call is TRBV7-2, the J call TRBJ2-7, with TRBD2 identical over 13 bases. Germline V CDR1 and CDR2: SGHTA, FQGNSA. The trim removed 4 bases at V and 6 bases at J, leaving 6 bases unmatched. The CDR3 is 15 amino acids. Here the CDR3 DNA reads TGTGCCAGCAGCTCTGGACTAGCGGGAGTCCTCGAGCAGTACTTC. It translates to CASSSGLAGVLEQYF.

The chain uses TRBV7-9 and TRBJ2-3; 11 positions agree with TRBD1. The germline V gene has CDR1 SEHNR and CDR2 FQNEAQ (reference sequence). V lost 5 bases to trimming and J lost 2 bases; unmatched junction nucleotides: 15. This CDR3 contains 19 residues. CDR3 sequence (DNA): TGTGCCAGCAGCCCCCCCCGGGAGCCGGGACAGGGGGACACAGATACGCAGTATTTT. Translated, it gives CASSPPREPGQGDTDTQYF. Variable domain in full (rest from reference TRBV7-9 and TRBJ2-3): DTGVSQNPRHKITKRGQNVTFRCDPISEHNRLYWYRQTLGQGPEFLTYFQNEAQLEKSRLLSDRFSAERPKGSFSTLEIQRTEQGDSAMYLCASSPPREPGQGDTDTQYFGPGTRLTVL.

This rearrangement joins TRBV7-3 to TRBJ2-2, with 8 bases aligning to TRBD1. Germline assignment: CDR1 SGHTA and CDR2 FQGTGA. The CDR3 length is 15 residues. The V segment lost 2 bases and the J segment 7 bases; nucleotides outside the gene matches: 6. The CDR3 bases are TGTGCCAGCAGCTTAGAAGGACAGGGAGGCGGGGAGCTGTTTTTT. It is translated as CASSLEGQGGGELFF.

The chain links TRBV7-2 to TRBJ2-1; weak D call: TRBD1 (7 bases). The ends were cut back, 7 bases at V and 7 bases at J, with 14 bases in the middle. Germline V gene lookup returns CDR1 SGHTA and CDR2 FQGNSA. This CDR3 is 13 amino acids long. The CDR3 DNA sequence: TGTGCCAGCAAGGAGGGGGCAAATAATGAGCAGTTCTTC. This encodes CASKEGANNEQFF.

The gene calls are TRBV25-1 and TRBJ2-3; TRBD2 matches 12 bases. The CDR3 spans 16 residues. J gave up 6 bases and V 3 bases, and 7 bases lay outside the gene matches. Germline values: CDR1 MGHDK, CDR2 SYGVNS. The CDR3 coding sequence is TGTGCCAGCAGTGACCTGACTAGCGGGAGTTCTGATACGCAGTATTTT. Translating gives CASSDLTSGSSDTQYF. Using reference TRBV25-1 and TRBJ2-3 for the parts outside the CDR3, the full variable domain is EADIYQTPRYLVIGTGKKITLECSQTMGHDKMYWYQQDPGMELHLIHYSYGVNSTEKGDLSSESTVSRIRTEHFPLTLESARPSHTSQYLCASSDLTSGSSDTQYFGPGTRLTVL.

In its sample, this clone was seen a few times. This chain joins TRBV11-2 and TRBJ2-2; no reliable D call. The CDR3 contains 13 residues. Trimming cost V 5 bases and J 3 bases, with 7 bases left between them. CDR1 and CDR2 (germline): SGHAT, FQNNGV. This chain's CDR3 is CASSLVDTGELFF. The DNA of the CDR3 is TGTGCCAGCAGCCTCGTCGACACCGGGGAGCTGTTTTTT.

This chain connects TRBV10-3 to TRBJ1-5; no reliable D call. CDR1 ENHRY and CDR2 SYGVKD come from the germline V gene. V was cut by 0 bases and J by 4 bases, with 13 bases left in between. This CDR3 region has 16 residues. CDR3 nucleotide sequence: TGTGCCATCAGTGAGTCTAGTGGGTTTGATAATCAGCCCCAGCATTTT. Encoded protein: CAISESSGFDNQPQHF.

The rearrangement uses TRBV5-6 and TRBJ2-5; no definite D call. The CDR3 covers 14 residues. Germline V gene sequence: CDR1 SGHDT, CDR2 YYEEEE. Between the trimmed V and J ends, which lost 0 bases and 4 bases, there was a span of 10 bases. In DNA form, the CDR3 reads TGTGCCAGCAGCTTGGCCGGGCTAGGAGAGACCCAGTACTTC. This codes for CASSLAGLGETQYF.

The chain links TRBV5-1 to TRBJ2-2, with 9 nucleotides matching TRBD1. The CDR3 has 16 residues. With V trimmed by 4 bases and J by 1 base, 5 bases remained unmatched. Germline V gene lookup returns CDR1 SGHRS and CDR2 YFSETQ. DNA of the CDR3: TGCGCCAGCAGCATCGGACAGGGGAAGAACACCGGGGAGCTGTTTTTT. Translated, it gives CASSIGQGKNTGELFF. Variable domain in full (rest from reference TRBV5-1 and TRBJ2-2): KAGVTQTPRYLIKTRGQQVTLSCSPISGHRSVSWYQQTPGQGLQFLFEYFSETQRNKGNFPGRFSGRQFSNSRSEMNVSTLELGDSALYLCASSIGQGKNTGELFFGEGSRLTVL.

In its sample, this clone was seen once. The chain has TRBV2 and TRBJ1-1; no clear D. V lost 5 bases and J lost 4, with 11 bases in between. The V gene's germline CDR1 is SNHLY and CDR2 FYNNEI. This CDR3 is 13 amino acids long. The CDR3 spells CASSLTGSTEAFF. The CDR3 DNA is TGTGCCAGCAGTTTAACGGGGAGCACTGAAGCTTTCTTT.

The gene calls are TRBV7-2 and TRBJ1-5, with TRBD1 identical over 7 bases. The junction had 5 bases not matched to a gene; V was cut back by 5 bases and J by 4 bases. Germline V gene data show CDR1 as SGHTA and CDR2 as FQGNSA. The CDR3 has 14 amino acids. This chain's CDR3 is CASSEGTDNQPQHF. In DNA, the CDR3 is TGTGCCAGCAGCGAGGGGACAGATAATCAGCCCCAGCATTTT.

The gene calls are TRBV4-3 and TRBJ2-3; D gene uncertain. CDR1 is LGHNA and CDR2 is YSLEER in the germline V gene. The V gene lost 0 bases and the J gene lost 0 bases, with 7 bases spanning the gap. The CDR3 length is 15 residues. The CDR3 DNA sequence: TGCGCCAGCAGCCAAGATCGACGGAGCACAGATACGCAGTATTTT. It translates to CASSQDRRSTDTQYF.

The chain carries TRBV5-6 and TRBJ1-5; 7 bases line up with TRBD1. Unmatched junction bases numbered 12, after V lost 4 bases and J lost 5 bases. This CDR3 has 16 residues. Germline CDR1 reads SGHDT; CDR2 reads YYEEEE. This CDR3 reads CASSLRQGVMHQPQHF. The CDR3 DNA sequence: TGTGCCAGCAGCCTCCGGCAGGGGGTGATGCATCAGCCCCAGCATTTT.

DNA of the CDR3: TGTGCCAGTAGTACCGGCGGAAACTATGGCTACACCTTC. Residues: CASSTGGNYGYTF. The chain couples TRBV19 to TRBJ1-2; no clear D gene. The CDR3 length is 13 residues. Per the germline V gene, CDR1 is LNHDA and CDR2 is SQIVND (reference sequence). The ends were cut back, 4 bases at V and 2 bases at J, with 8 bases in the middle.

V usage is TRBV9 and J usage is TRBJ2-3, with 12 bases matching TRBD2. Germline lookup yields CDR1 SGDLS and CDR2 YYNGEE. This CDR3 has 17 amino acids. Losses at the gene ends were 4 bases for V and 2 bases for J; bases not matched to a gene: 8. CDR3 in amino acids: CASSSRLAGASTDTQYF. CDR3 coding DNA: TGTGCCAGCAGCTCCCGACTAGCGGGAGCCTCCACAGATACGCAGTATTTT.

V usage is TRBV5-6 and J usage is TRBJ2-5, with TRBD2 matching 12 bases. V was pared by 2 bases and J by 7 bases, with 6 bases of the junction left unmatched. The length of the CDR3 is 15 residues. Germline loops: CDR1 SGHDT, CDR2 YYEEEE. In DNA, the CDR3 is TGTGCCAGCAGCTTATCACTAGCGGGAGGAGGGACCCAGTACTTC. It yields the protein CASSLSLAGGGTQYF.

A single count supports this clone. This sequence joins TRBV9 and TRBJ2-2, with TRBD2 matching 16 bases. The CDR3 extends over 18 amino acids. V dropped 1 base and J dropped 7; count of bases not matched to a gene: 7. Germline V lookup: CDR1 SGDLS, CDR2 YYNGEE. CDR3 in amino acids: CASSVMGTSGRAGGELFF. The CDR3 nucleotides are TGTGCCAGCAGCGTAATGGGGACTAGCGGGAGGGCTGGCGGGGAGCTGTTTTTT.